This TCR beta chain was identified during a study of long-term antiretroviral therapy in people with HIV. This clone was observed a handful of times. Its antigen is not identified. CDR3 size: 14 residues. The V gene lost 0 bases and the J gene lost 10 bases, with 10 bases spanning the gap. Germline V gene sequence: CDR1 SGHTA, CDR2 FQGNSA. Researchers report immunoSEQ v3.0 was run at survey level. Some clones are missing from TCRdb's copy, which holds only in-frame ones; the method was immunoSEQ multiplex PCR. Of tens of thousands of clones in the sample, around 81% are singletons; the top ten hold roughly 12%. General study findings and limits: ART preceded a rise in diversity that nonetheless stayed lower than in transplant donor controls. Clones showing expansion before ART dominated the repertoire at all time points.

Each donor had at least one pre-ART and at least two post-ART PBMC samples. Only United States sites treated participants with HIV. Sequencing was performed on unsorted PBMCs, taken 0.1 years before starting antiretroviral therapy. The source is a man aged 35-49 years with HIV. The chain is built from TRBV7-2 and TRBJ1-6; D call uncertain. In nucleotides, the CDR3 is TGTGCCAGCAGCTTAGCGGGGATTGGATCACCCCTCCACTTT. It is translated as CASSLAGIGSPLHF.